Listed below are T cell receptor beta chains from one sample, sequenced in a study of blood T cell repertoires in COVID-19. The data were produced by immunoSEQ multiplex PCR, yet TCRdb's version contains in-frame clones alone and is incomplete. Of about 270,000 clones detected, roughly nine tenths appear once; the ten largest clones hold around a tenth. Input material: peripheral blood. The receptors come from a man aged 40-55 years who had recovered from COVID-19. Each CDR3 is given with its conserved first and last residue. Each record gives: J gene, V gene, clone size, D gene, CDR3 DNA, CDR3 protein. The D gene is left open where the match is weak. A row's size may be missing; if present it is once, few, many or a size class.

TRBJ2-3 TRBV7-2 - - TGTGCCAGCAGCTCAGCCATAGATACGCAGTATTTT CASSSAIDTQYF
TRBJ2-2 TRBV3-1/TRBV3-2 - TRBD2 TGTGCCAGCAGCCGCTTAGCTAGCGGGGGGCACACCGGGGAGCTGTTTTTT CASSRLASGGHTGELFF
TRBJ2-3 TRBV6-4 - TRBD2 TGTGCCAGCAGTGCCGGACTAGCTCCAGATACGCAGTATTTT CASSAGLAPDTQYF
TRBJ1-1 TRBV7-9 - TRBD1 TGTGCCAGCAGCTTAGTAGGGGGCGATAACACTGAAGCTTTCTTT CASSLVGGDNTEAFF
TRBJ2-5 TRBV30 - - TGTGCCTGCCGAGGAGCTCAGACCCAGTACTTC CACRGAQTQYF
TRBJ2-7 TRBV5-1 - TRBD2 TGCGCCAGCAGCTTGGCCCCGATAGCGGGGGCTGTAGTCTACGAGCAGTACTTC CASSLAPIAGAVVYEQYF
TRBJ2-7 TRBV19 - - TGTGCCAGTAGTATAGTCTCCAGGGGCGAGCAGTACTTC CASSIVSRGEQYF
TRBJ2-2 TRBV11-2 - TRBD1 TGTGCCAGCAGCGTCGACAGGGGAACCGGGGAGCTGTTTTTT CASSVDRGTGELFF
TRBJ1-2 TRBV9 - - TGTGCCAGCAGAGGAGACAGCGATATAGAAGGCTACACCTTC CASRGDSDIEGYTF
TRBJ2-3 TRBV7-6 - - TGTGCCAGCAGCTCAGACAGGGCCCGGGGGGATACGCAGTATTTT CASSSDRARGDTQYF
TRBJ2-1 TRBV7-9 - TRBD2 TGTGCCAGCAGTCTTACAGACCTAGCGGGAGGCAAGTTCTTC CASSLTDLAGGKFF
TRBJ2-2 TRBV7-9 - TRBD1 TGTGCCAGCAGCTTACCCGGGACAGGGTTCACCGGGGAGCTGTTTTTT CASSLPGTGFTGELFF
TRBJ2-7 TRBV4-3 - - TGCGCCAGCAGCCAAGAGGTCGCGAGCTCCTACGAGCAGTACTTC CASSQEVASSYEQYF
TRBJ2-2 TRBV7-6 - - TGTGCCAGCAGCTTAGGGGCGGGGACCGGGGAGCTGTTTTTT CASSLGAGTGELFF
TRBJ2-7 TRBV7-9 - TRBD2 TGTGCCAGCAGCCCTTCTAGCGGGGGGGCCCACGAGCAGTACTTC CASSPSSGGAHEQYF
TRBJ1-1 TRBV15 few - TGTGCCACCAGCAGTTCCCGGAGGGCTCGTAAAACTGAAGCTTTCTTT CATSSSRRARKTEAFF
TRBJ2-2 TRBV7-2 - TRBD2 TGTGCCAGCAGCTCAGCTAGCGGACGCACCGGGGAGCTGTTTTTT CASSSASGRTGELFF
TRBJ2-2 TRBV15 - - TGTGCCACCAGCCCTGGGGCGGGGACGGAAACCGGGGAGCTGTTTTTT CATSPGAGTETGELFF
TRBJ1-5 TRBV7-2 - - TGTGCCAGCAGCAGCGACGCAATCAGCAATCAGCCCCAGCATTTT CASSSDAISNQPQHF
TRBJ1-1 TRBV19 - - TGTGCCAGTAGTCCCTCGACAGGTTCCACTGAAGCTTTCTTT CASSPSTGSTEAFF
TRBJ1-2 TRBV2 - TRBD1 TGTGCCAGCAGCCAAGGGACAGGGAACTATGGCTACACCTTC CASSQGTGNYGYTF
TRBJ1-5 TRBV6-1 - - TGTGCCAGCAGTGAGAGTCCGTTGGGCAATCAGCCCCAGCATTTT CASSESPLGNQPQHF
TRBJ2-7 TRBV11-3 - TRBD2 TGTGCCAGCAGCTCCGGGAGGGCCTGGGAGCAGTACTTC CASSSGRAWEQYF
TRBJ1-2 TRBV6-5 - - TGTGCCGGTCAGGGTAGCCGTGTCGGAAACTATGGCTACACCTTC CAGQGSRVGNYGYTF
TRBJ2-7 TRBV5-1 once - TGCGCCAGCAGCTTTGGGGCAGGTTTGACCGAGCAGTACTTC CASSFGAGLTEQYF
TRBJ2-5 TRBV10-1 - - TGCGCCAGCAGTGAGTCGACGGGAACGGAGACCCAGTACTTC CASSESTGTETQYF
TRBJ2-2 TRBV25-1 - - TGTGCCAGCAGTGATCCAACAGTGAACACCGGGGAGCTGTTTTTT CASSDPTVNTGELFF
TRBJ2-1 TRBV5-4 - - TGTGCCAGCAGGGGGGGGCGGGGAATCTACAATGAGCAGTTCTTC CASRGGRGIYNEQFF
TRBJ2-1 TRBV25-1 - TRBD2 TGTGCCAGCACCTCCCCTGGGGCGGGAGGGCGTGATGAGCAGTTCTTC CASTSPGAGGRDEQFF
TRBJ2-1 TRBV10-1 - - TGCGCCAGCAGTCCTAGAGATTCCGCTTTCTACAATGAGCAGTTCTTC CASSPRDSAFYNEQFF